The 16 T cell receptor beta chains reported below all come from one sample, sequenced in a study of blood T cell repertoires in COVID-19. Only in-frame clones appear in the TCRdb table, and some are missing; sequencing was by immunoSEQ multiplex PCR. The sample yields approximately 270,000 clones, 75% to 95% seen once. The sequencing input was PBMCs or T cells enriched from blood (not recorded which). The receptors stem from a man in his forties who had been exposed to COVID-19.

Only one count was recorded for this clone. This chain links TRBV28 with TRBJ2-4, with D possibly being TRBD1 (5 bases). Germline lookup yields CDR1 MDHEN and CDR2 SYDVKM. The CDR3 contains 15 residues. Deletions cut 2 bases from V and 1 base from J, with 9 bases between. CDR3 sequence: CASSLAGMAKNIQYF. In nucleotides, the CDR3 is TGTGCCAGCAGTTTAGCAGGGATGGCCAAAAACATTCAGTACTTC.

The rearrangement uses TRBV5-5 and TRBJ2-7, with 10 positions matching TRBD2. Germline assignment: CDR1 SGHKS and CDR2 YYEKEE (reference sequence). The V segment lost 2 bases and the J segment 0 bases; nucleotides outside the gene matches: 11. The CDR3 is 18 residues long. CDR3 DNA: TGTGCCAGCAGCTTTGGTACGGTAGCGGGGGGCTACTCCTACGAGCAGTACTTC. The encoded protein is CASSFGTVAGGYSYEQYF.

This clone appeared once. This chain connects TRBV6-5 to TRBJ2-7; 7 nucleotides match TRBD1. The CDR3 has 14 amino acids. Per the germline V gene, CDR1 is MNHEY and CDR2 is SVGAGI. J lost 0 bases, V lost 4 bases, and 3 bases had no gene match. CDR3 sequence (DNA): TGTGCCAGCAGTTCCGGGACAGCCTCCTACGAGCAGTACTTC. As protein: CASSSGTASYEQYF.

V gene TRBV20-1 combines with J gene TRBJ2-5, with a possible D match to TRBD2 (6 bases). The CDR3 spans 15 residues. V lost 3 bases, J lost 1 base, and 15 bases lay in between. Germline V gene sequence: CDR1 DFQATT, CDR2 SNEGSKA (reference sequence). The chain's CDR3 is CSASFLGGTQETQYF. The CDR3 DNA is TGCAGTGCTAGTTTTCTGGGAGGCACCCAAGAGACCCAGTACTTC.

The V call is TRBV7-9, the J call TRBJ2-2; 16 bases line up with TRBD2. With V trimmed by 5 bases and J by 7 bases, 10 bases remained unmatched. CDR3 length: 18 residues. Germline CDR1 is SEHNR and CDR2 is FQNEAQ (reference sequence). The CDR3: CASSGPGTSGRALGELFF. The CDR3 region has the DNA TGTGCCAGCAGCGGTCCCGGGACTAGCGGGAGGGCCCTCGGGGAGCTGTTTTTT.

The chain is built from TRBV5-1 and TRBJ1-2, with 7 bases lining up with TRBD1. The CDR3 covers 20 residues. V lost 4 bases and J lost 0; bases outside the gene matches: 21. Germline V gene data show CDR1 as SGHRS and CDR2 as YFSETQ. CDR3 DNA: TGCGCCAGCAGCGCGGAACCGACGGGACAGCTCATCTTGGCTAACTATGGCTACACCTTC. It yields the protein CASSAEPTGQLILANYGYTF.

The rearrangement joins TRBV5-1 to TRBJ2-2; D call uncertain. The CDR3 runs to 16 residues. Germline V gene sequence: CDR1 SGHRS, CDR2 YFSETQ. The germline V and J ends were trimmed by 0 bases and 4 bases, with 13 bases remaining between them. CDR3 protein: CASSLDTRFSTGELFF. The CDR3 DNA reads as TGCGCCAGCAGCTTGGATACGAGATTTAGCACCGGGGAGCTGTTTTTT.

V gene TRBV27 combines with J gene TRBJ1-2, with 12 positions matching TRBD1. The V and J ends lost 6 bases and 4 bases, in that order; junction bases with no gene match: 18. The CDR3 extends over 19 amino acids. Germline V gene data show CDR1 as MNHEY and CDR2 as SMNVEV (reference sequence). The DNA of the CDR3 is TGTGCCAGCAGCCAGAGTCCGGGACAGGGGGCCTCACGGGGCTATGGCTACACCTTC. Amino acid sequence: CASSQSPGQGASRGYGYTF.

The CDR3 protein is CASSGLAGDATGELFF. The CDR3 DNA sequence: TGTGCCAGCAGTGGGCTAGCGGGAGACGCGACCGGGGAGCTGTTTTTT. This chain connects TRBV2 to TRBJ2-2, with 10 bases aligning to TRBD2. Germline-derived CDR1 and CDR2 are SNHLY and FYNNEI. Trimming cost V 4 bases and J 5 bases; bases outside gene matches: 7. This CDR3 spans 16 amino acids.

The rearrangement joins TRBV19 to TRBJ2-7; D call uncertain. CDR1 and CDR2 (germline): LNHDA, SQIVND (reference sequence). V dropped 3 bases and J dropped 1 base, with 4 bases sitting between them. The CDR3 sequence is 12 residues long. This CDR3 reads CASSIGSYEQYF. The CDR3 DNA sequence: TGTGCCAGTAGTATCGGGTCCTACGAGCAGTACTTC.

This chain links TRBV3-1 (or the pseudogene TRBV3-2) with TRBJ2-5; unclear D gene. The CDR3 is 14 amino acids. Germline V gene sequence: CDR1 LGHDT, CDR2 YNNKEL (reference sequence). V was shortened by 1 base and J by 2 bases, with 8 bases between the two germline ends. CDR3 residues: CASSQVGGQETQYF. The DNA for the CDR3 is TGTGCCAGCAGCCAAGTTGGCGGACAAGAGACCCAGTACTTC.

The rearrangement uses TRBV6-5 and TRBJ2-7, with D perhaps TRBD2 (6 bases). The germline V gene has CDR1 MNHEY and CDR2 SVGAGI. The V end was cut by 7 bases, the J end by 2 bases, with 15 bases between. CDR3 length equals 14 residues. In nucleotides, the CDR3 is TGTGCCAGCATGGAGGGACCCACCCCCTACGAGCAGTACTTC. It yields the protein CASMEGPTPYEQYF.

Points on this clone: The sample carries other DNA sequences with the same CDR3. The chain carries TRBV11-3 and TRBJ1-4, with D unclear. This CDR3 comprises 12 residues. Germline loops: CDR1 SGHNT, CDR2 YENEEA. V gave up 1 base and J gave up 8 bases, with 5 bases separating them. The CDR3 loop is CASSLGGEKLFF. The DNA for the CDR3 is TGTGCCAGCAGCTTAGGAGGGGAAAAACTGTTTTTT.

The chain links TRBV19 to TRBJ2-5; 8 positions match TRBD1. CDR3 length equals 15 residues. V shed 5 bases, J shed 5 bases, and the junction held 10 bases outside the gene matches. Germline V lookup: CDR1 LNHDA, CDR2 SQIVND (reference sequence). CDR3 loop: CASSSPGQAGETQYF. CDR3 DNA sequence: TGTGCCAGTAGTTCCCCGGGACAGGCGGGGGAGACCCAGTACTTC.

The chain links TRBV11-2 to TRBJ1-5, with 8 bases fitting TRBD1. V was clipped by 2 bases and J by 1 base; unmatched bases: 1. This CDR3 region has 15 residues. The germline CDR1 and CDR2 sequences are SGHAT and FQNNGV. CDR3 sequence (DNA): TGTGCCAGCAGCTTACAGGGGGCGAGCAATCAGCCCCAGCATTTT. The encoded protein is CASSLQGASNQPQHF.

The V call is TRBV11-2, the J call TRBJ2-1; D gene unclear. Trimming left V 0 bases short and J 8 bases short, with 8 bases between. Germline CDR1 is SGHAT and CDR2 is FQNNGV. This CDR3 region has 13 residues. The CDR3 region has the DNA TGTGCCAGCAGCTTAGATTCCCGGGATGAGCAGTTCTTC. It encodes CASSLDSRDEQFF.